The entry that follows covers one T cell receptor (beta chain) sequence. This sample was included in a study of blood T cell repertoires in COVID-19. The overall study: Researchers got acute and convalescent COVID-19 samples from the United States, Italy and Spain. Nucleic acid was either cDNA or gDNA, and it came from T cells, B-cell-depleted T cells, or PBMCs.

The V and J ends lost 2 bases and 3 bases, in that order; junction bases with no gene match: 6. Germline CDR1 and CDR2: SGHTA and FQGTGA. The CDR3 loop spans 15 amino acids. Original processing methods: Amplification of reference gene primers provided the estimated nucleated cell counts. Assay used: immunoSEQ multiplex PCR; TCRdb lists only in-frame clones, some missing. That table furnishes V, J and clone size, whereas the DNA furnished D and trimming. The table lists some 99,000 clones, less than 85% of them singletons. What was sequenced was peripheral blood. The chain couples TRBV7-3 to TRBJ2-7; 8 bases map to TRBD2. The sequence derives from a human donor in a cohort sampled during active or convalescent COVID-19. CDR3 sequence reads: CASSLDPSGSYEQYF. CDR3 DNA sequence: TGTGCCAGCAGCTTAGATCCCAGCGGGAGCTACGAGCAGTACTTC.